Listed here are 31 T cell receptor beta chains from one sample, sequenced in a study of blood T cell repertoires in COVID-19 (dated by TCRdb to 2019 to 2021). The library was made by the immunoSEQ multiplex PCR assay. TCRdb limited this immuneACCESS table to in-frame rearrangements with V and J called. A share of clones is missing; checked studies link under half to unresolved V genes, and the rest is unexplained. Across this sample there are tens of thousands of clones, with around 88% seen only once. The top ten clones comprise more than 4.5% of the sample. Sample: peripheral blood. Receptors originate from a woman older than 75 with acute or convalescent COVID-19.

J is TRBJ2-7 and V is TRBV6-6, with D possibly matching TRBD1 (5 bases). The V gene lost 2 bases and the J gene lost 12 bases, with 17 bases spanning the gap. The CDR3 consists of 13 residues. Germline V gene data show CDR1 as MNHNY and CDR2 as SVGAGI (reference sequence). Here the CDR3 reads CASSYKTDSVVYF. The CDR3 nucleotides are TGTGCCAGCAGTTACAAGACAGATAGTGTGGTGTACTTC.

The chain is built from TRBV4-1 and TRBJ1-4; 8 bases line up with TRBD1. The germline V gene encodes CDR1 MGHRA and CDR2 YSYEKL. The CDR3 extends over 15 amino acids. V lost 2 bases to trimming and J lost 5 bases; unmatched junction nucleotides: 4. The CDR3 loop reads CASSQPGGNNEKLFF. For the CDR3, the DNA is TGCGCCAGCAGCCAACCAGGGGGCAACAATGAAAAACTGTTTTTT.

The chain is built from TRBV6-6 and TRBJ2-7, with TRBD2 matching over 7 bases. V lost 8 bases to trimming and J lost 2 bases; unmatched junction nucleotides: 3. CDR3 length equals 12 residues. Per the germline V gene, CDR1 is MNHNY and CDR2 is SVGAGI (reference sequence). The CDR3 here is CASRDYTYEQYF. As DNA, the CDR3 is TGTGCCAGCCGGGACTACACCTACGAGCAGTACTTC.

This chain links TRBV5-8 with TRBJ2-3, with D uncertain. There are 11 residues in the CDR3. Germline values: CDR1 SGHTS, CDR2 YDEGEE. Deletions cut 9 bases from V and 0 bases from J, with 5 bases between. The CDR3: CATTSTDTQYF. The CDR3 nucleotides are TGTGCCACCACAAGCACAGATACGCAGTATTTT.

Here the CDR3 DNA reads TGTGCCAGCAGCTTAGGACAGACGGGTGAAGCTTTCTTT. This gives the protein CASSLGQTGEAFF. This chain uses TRBV7-9 with TRBJ1-1; D might be TRBD1 (5 bases). Between the trimmed V and J ends, which lost 1 base and 7 bases, there was a span of 10 bases. The germline V gene encodes CDR1 SEHNR and CDR2 FQNEAQ (reference sequence). The CDR3 is made up of 13 amino acids.

The chain uses TRBV15 and TRBJ2-2; no definite D call. V lost 0 bases and J lost 4, with 3 bases in between. The CDR3 length is 13 residues. Germline V gives CDR1 LNHNV, CDR2 YYDKDF (reference sequence). CDR3 protein: CATSRDLTGELFF. The CDR3 nucleotides are TGTGCCACCAGCAGAGATCTCACCGGGGAGCTGTTTTTT.

The chain has TRBV30 and TRBJ2-5, with 7 bases matching TRBD2. The CDR3 sequence is 13 residues long. J gave up 4 bases and V 2 bases, and 4 bases lay outside the gene matches. CDR1 is GTSNPN and CDR2 is SVGIG in the germline V gene (reference sequence). The CDR3 coding sequence is TGTGCCTGGAGTATGGTAGCGGGAGAGACCCAGTACTTC. It codes for CAWSMVAGETQYF.

Worth noting for this clone: Other DNA sequences from this sample encode an identical CDR3 as well. The rearrangement uses TRBV7-9 and TRBJ1-1; maybe TRBD1 (6 bases). Per the germline V gene, CDR1 is SEHNR and CDR2 is FQNEAQ (reference sequence). This CDR3 contains 14 residues. Trimming removed 5 bases at V and 4 bases at J, with 14 bases between. CDR3: CASSPPGGRTEAFF. The CDR3 DNA follows: TGTGCCAGCAGCCCCCCGGGGGGGCGCACTGAAGCTTTCTTT.

CDR3: CASSLALTGGVYEQYF. In DNA, the CDR3 is TGTGCCAGCAGTTTAGCCCTCACCGGGGGGGTCTACGAGCAGTACTTC. This chain joins TRBV27 and TRBJ2-7; the match to TRBD2 covers 8 bases. V lost 2 bases to trimming and J lost 3 bases; unmatched junction nucleotides: 9. CDR3 length: 16 residues. Germline CDR1 is MNHEY and CDR2 is SMNVEV (reference sequence).

This sequence joins TRBV5-8 and TRBJ2-3; a weak D match, TRBD2 (7 bases). The germline V gene encodes CDR1 SGHTS and CDR2 YDEGEE. V lost 0 bases and J 2 bases, leaving 10 bases between the germline ends. The CDR3 contains 15 residues. The CDR3 nucleotides read TGTGCCAGCAGCTTGGAGGGGGGGACCACAGATACGCAGTATTTT. Translated, it gives CASSLEGGTTDTQYF. Full variable domain (outside the CDR3, taken from reference TRBV5-8 and TRBJ2-3): EAGVTQSPTHLIKTRGQQATLRCSPISGHTSVYWYQQALGLGLQFLLWYDEGEERNRGNFPPRFSGRQFPNYSSELNVNALELEDSALYLCASSLEGGTTDTQYFGPGTRLTVL.

The J gene is TRBJ2-1, the V gene TRBV19; 7 bases are shared with TRBD2. Germline CDR1 and CDR2: LNHDA and SQIVND (reference sequence). The CDR3 has 14 residues. Trimming cost V 7 bases and J 4 bases; bases outside gene matches: 7. DNA for the CDR3: TGTGCCAGTACGGCAGGGAGGGTATACAATGAGCAGTTCTTC. Amino acid sequence: CASTAGRVYNEQFF.

This chain joins TRBV2 and TRBJ2-3, with D uncertain. The length of the CDR3 is 12 residues. Germline CDR1 SNHLY, CDR2 FYNNEI. V lost 5 bases and J lost 6, with 9 bases in between. CDR3 nucleotides: TGTGCCAGCAGTCAGGTCCTTGATACGCAGTATTTT. It encodes CASSQVLDTQYF.

The chain carries TRBV6-9 and TRBJ2-1; maybe TRBD1 (5 bases). There are 15 residues in the CDR3. Trimming pared 0 bases from V and 2 bases from J, leaving 8 bases between. Germline CDR1 is MNHGY and CDR2 is SVAAGI. The CDR3 region is CASSYSRQPYNEQFF. CDR3 DNA sequence: TGTGCCAGCAGTTATTCTAGACAGCCCTACAATGAGCAGTTCTTC.

The rearrangement links TRBV6-5 to TRBJ2-7, with 8 nucleotides matching TRBD1. The germline V gene has CDR1 MNHEY and CDR2 SVGAGI. The CDR3 length is 15 residues. The V and J ends lost 7 bases and 3 bases, in that order; junction bases with no gene match: 11. In DNA form, the CDR3 reads TGTGCCAGCACTCAAACCGGGACAGGAGTCTACGAGCAGTACTTC. It specifies CASTQTGTGVYEQYF.

This chain uses TRBV3-1 (or the pseudogene TRBV3-2) with TRBJ1-1; 7 nucleotides line up with TRBD1. V trimming: 4 bases; J trimming: 1 base; junction bases outside the gene matches: 0. CDR1 is LGHDT and CDR2 is YNNKEL in the germline V gene (reference sequence). This CDR3 spans 13 amino acids. This chain's CDR3 is CASSRQGNTEAFF. CDR3 coding DNA: TGTGCCAGCAGCCGACAGGGGAACACTGAAGCTTTCTTT.

This clone came up a few times. The same CDR3 arises from other DNA sequences in this sample as well. V is TRBV10-3 and J is TRBJ2-1; possible D gene TRBD1, 8 bases. V lost 3 bases and J 5 bases, leaving 14 bases between the germline ends. Germline CDR1 is ENHRY and CDR2 is SYGVKD. The CDR3 sequence is 15 residues long. This CDR3 is CAISDRQGRDNEQFF. For the CDR3, the DNA is TGTGCCATCAGTGACCGACAGGGGAGGGACAATGAGCAGTTCTTC.

V usage is TRBV4-2 and J usage is TRBJ2-5; 9 bases map to TRBD1. This CDR3 has 17 residues. CDR1 is LGHNA and CDR2 is YNFKEQ in the germline V gene. The V and J ends lost 1 base and 5 bases, in that order; junction bases with no gene match: 11. CDR3 bases: TGTGCCAGCAGCCAAGGACAGGGGGGGGGTCCGCCGGAGACCCAGTACTTC. Protein product: CASSQGQGGGPPETQYF.

The chain carries TRBV3-1 (or the pseudogene TRBV3-2) and TRBJ2-3; 7 positions agree with TRBD2. The length of the CDR3 is 14 residues. Trimming removed 1 base from V and 6 bases from J; junction bases left unmatched: 4. Germline CDR1 LGHDT, CDR2 YNNKEL (reference sequence). CDR3 protein: CASSQAWTSDTQYF. The CDR3 DNA sequence: TGTGCCAGCAGCCAAGCCTGGACTAGTGATACGCAGTATTTT.

This chain uses TRBV7-6 with TRBJ1-1; D perhaps matches TRBD1 (5 bases). CDR3 length: 13 amino acids. Trimming shortened V by 2 bases and J by 5 bases, and 9 bases separated the two germline ends. CDR1 SGHVS and CDR2 FNYEAQ come from the germline V gene. DNA for the CDR3: TGTGCCAGCAGCTTATCGGGGGGTACTGAAGCTTTCTTT. Translating gives CASSLSGGTEAFF.

V and J are TRBV4-1 and TRBJ1-2; D call uncertain. V was cut by 0 bases and J by 2 bases, with 7 bases left in between. CDR3 length: 14 residues. The germline V gene encodes CDR1 MGHRA and CDR2 YSYEKL. The CDR3 DNA follows: TGCGCCAGCAGCCAAGATAGCCTAAACTATGGCTACACCTTC. The encoded protein is CASSQDSLNYGYTF.

Worth noting for this clone: Germline is not matched at one junction end, which may reflect a read error. V is TRBV2 and J is TRBJ2-5, with TRBD2 as a possible D gene (6 bases). The germline V gene encodes CDR1 SNHLY and CDR2 FYNNEI. The CDR3 consists of 11 residues. The CDR3 protein is CASRRQGPGDF. CDR3 nucleotide sequence: TGTGCCAGCAGACGGCAGGGTCCGGGGGACTTC.

This chain uses TRBV20-1 with TRBJ1-4; D gene ambiguous. CDR3 size: 11 residues. Between the trimmed V and J ends, which lost 3 bases and 8 bases, there was a span of 7 bases. The V gene's germline CDR1 is DFQATT and CDR2 SNEGSKA (reference sequence). The CDR3 here is CSASPEEKLFF. CDR3 nucleotide sequence: TGCAGTGCTAGCCCCGAGGAAAAACTGTTTTTT.

The chain recombines TRBV19 with TRBJ2-1, with 7 nucleotides matching TRBD2. Losses at the gene ends were 3 bases for V and 10 bases for J; bases not matched to a gene: 9. The CDR3 contains 14 residues. CDR1 and CDR2 from the germline V gene are LNHDA and SQIVND (reference sequence). The CDR3 here is CASSMPGTKGEQFF. The CDR3 DNA reads as TGTGCCAGTAGTATGCCCGGGACTAAGGGAGAGCAGTTCTTC.

This clone has only a few counts. The chain uses TRBV5-1 and TRBJ2-3; D gene ambiguous. With 1 base removed from V and 1 base from J, the gap between germline ends came to 10 bases. CDR3 length equals 15 residues. CDR1 SGHRS and CDR2 YFSETQ come from the germline V gene. CDR3 sequence reads: CASSLLLVGTDTQYF. The CDR3 bases are TGCGCCAGCAGCTTGTTGCTGGTAGGCACAGATACGCAGTATTTT.

The CDR3 DNA sequence: TGTGCCACCAGGCTGCGAGGGATTCCGGACGAGCAGTACTTC. Translating gives CATRLRGIPDEQYF. This sequence joins TRBV24-1 and TRBJ2-7, with D possibly matching TRBD2 (5 bases). CDR3 length: 14 residues. Germline CDR1 KGHDR, CDR2 SFDVKD. The V end was cut by 7 bases, the J end by 5 bases, with 17 bases between.

V usage is TRBV6-5 and J usage is TRBJ2-7, with TRBD2 matching over 11 bases. V lost 8 bases, J lost 3 bases, and 6 bases stayed unmatched. The CDR3 loop spans 14 amino acids. CDR1 MNHEY and CDR2 SVGAGI come from the germline V gene. The CDR3 spells CASQLAGARYEQYF. DNA of the CDR3: TGTGCCAGCCAACTAGCGGGAGCTCGCTACGAGCAGTACTTC.

The V gene is TRBV7-3, the J gene TRBJ2-3, with 7 bases that match TRBD1. This CDR3 is built from 15 residues. Germline V gives CDR1 SGHTA, CDR2 FQGTGA. After removal of 2 bases from V and 2 bases from J, the junction contained 4 bases not matched to a gene. The CDR3 DNA is TGTGCCAGCAGCTTAGGACAGGCTAACACAGATACGCAGTATTTT. Encoded protein: CASSLGQANTDTQYF.

The gene calls are TRBV5-1 and TRBJ1-5; perhaps TRBD1 as D (6 bases). From germline, CDR1 is SGHRS and CDR2 YFSETQ. V lost 7 bases, J lost 0 bases, and 11 bases lay in between. The CDR3 length is 14 residues. As DNA, the CDR3 is TGCGCCAGCGGGGACACCTATAGCAATCAGCCCCAGCATTTT. The encoded protein is CASGDTYSNQPQHF.

The chain employs TRBV11-3 and TRBJ2-7; 8 bases are a match to TRBD1. Germline CDR1 reads SGHNT; CDR2 reads YENEEA. Unmatched junction bases numbered 8, after V lost 6 bases and J lost 7 bases. There are 13 residues in the CDR3. The CDR3 reads CASSPTGGAEQYF. DNA of the CDR3: TGTGCCAGCAGTCCAACAGGGGGAGCTGAGCAGTACTTC.

The chain is built from TRBV19 and TRBJ2-6; TRBD1 aligns across 10 bases. With 1 base clipped from V and 2 bases from J, the junction kept 8 bases outside the gene matches. CDR3 length equals 19 residues. Per the germline V gene, CDR1 is LNHDA and CDR2 is SQIVND (reference sequence). The CDR3 loop is CASSIVAGTGETGANVLTF. For the CDR3, the DNA is TGTGCCAGTAGTATAGTGGCCGGGACAGGGGAGACTGGGGCCAACGTCCTGACTTTC. The full variable domain, completed using reference TRBV19 and TRBJ2-6, is DGGITQSPKYLFRKEGQNVTLSCEQNLNHDAMYWYRQDPGQGLRLIYYSQIVNDFQKGDIAEGYSVSREKKESFPLTVTSAQKNPTAFYLCASSIVAGTGETGANVLTFGAGSRLTVL.

The chain employs TRBV11-3 and TRBJ1-1; 11 bases map to TRBD1. The V gene's germline CDR1 is SGHNT and CDR2 YENEEA. This CDR3 has 17 amino acids. V was pared by 2 bases and J by 3 bases, with 8 bases of the junction left unmatched. CDR3 residues: CASSLWRTGGIDTEAFF. CDR3 bases: TGTGCCAGCAGCTTATGGCGGACAGGGGGCATCGACACTGAAGCTTTCTTT.